These T cell receptor beta chains were read from a single sample in a study of PD-L1 blockade in urothelial cancer. The method was immunoSEQ multiplex PCR; TCRdb's version includes in-frame clones alone and lacks a portion of them. The sample yields roughly 45,000 clones, around 84% seen once. Here the sequenced sample was PBMCs, taken around atezolizumab (anti-PD-L1) treatment. These TCRs come from a man aged 55 to 69 with urothelial cancer. CDR3s include the opening cysteine and the closing phenylalanine or tryptophan. The D gene is left open where the match is weak. Clone size is given for some rows only: seen once, a few or many times, or a class if the clone is expanded.

clone size: once; V gene: TRBV5-1; J gene: TRBJ2-2; D gene: TRBD1; CDR3 DNA: TGCGCCAGCAGCTTGGTTGCAGGGGGCAACACCGGGGAGCTGTTTTTT; CDR3 protein: CASSLVAGGNTGELFF
clone size: NA; V gene: TRBV6-5; J gene: TRBJ1-1; D gene: TRBD1; CDR3 DNA: TGTGCCAGCACGACTTCCAGGGGGCGCACTGAAGCTTTCTTT; CDR3 protein: CASTTSRGRTEAFF
clone size: NA; V gene: TRBV7-9; J gene: TRBJ2-7; D gene: NA; CDR3 DNA: TGTGCCAGCAGCTTAACCCCGACGGGGGAGCAGTACTTC; CDR3 protein: CASSLTPTGEQYF
clone size: few; V gene: TRBV6-5; J gene: TRBJ1-6; D gene: NA; CDR3 DNA: TGTGCCACCAGGTCAGGAAGCTCCTATAATTCACCCCTCCACTTT; CDR3 protein: CATRSGSSYNSPLHF
clone size: NA; V gene: TRBV29-1; J gene: TRBJ1-5; D gene: NA; CDR3 DNA: TGCAGCGCAGGATCCAGCAATCAGCCCCAGCATTTT; CDR3 protein: CSAGSSNQPQHF
clone size: NA; V gene: TRBV30; J gene: TRBJ2-1; D gene: NA; CDR3 DNA: TGTGCCACTTACGAGCTCCTACCTAAGCAGTTCTTC; CDR3 protein: CATYELLPKQFF
clone size: NA; V gene: TRBV30; J gene: TRBJ2-4; D gene: TRBD2; CDR3 DNA: TGTGCCTGGAGTCTATCCGGGACTATCGTTCAGTACTTC; CDR3 protein: CAWSLSGTIVQYF
clone size: NA; V gene: TRBV5-4; J gene: TRBJ2-1; D gene: TRBD1; CDR3 DNA: TGTGCCAGCAGTTCAGACAGGGGAGGTTACAATGAGCAGTTCTTC; CDR3 protein: CASSSDRGGYNEQFF
clone size: NA; V gene: TRBV29-1; J gene: TRBJ2-3; D gene: NA; CDR3 DNA: TGCAGCGAACGGACAGCTAGCACAGATACGCAGTATTTT; CDR3 protein: CSERTASTDTQYF
clone size: NA; V gene: TRBV9; J gene: TRBJ1-6; D gene: NA; CDR3 DNA: TGTGCCAGCAGCGTAGAGATGAGCGGCCGTCCGGCCCTCCACTTT; CDR3 protein: CASSVEMSGRPALHF
clone size: NA; V gene: TRBV10-3; J gene: TRBJ2-3; D gene: TRBD2; CDR3 DNA: TGTGCCATCAGTGAGCCGGGCGGACTAGCGGGAGTCGCAGATACGCAGTATTTT; CDR3 protein: CAISEPGGLAGVADTQYF
clone size: NA; V gene: TRBV5-6; J gene: TRBJ1-5; D gene: NA; CDR3 DNA: TGTGCCAGCAGCTTGCGAACAGGGCCCCAGGGGCAGCCCCAGCATTTT; CDR3 protein: CASSLRTGPQGQPQHF
clone size: NA; V gene: TRBV7-9; J gene: TRBJ1-2; D gene: NA; CDR3 DNA: TGTGCCAGCAGGTTGGGGGGAGTGGCAGGCTACACCTTC; CDR3 protein: CASRLGGVAGYTF
clone size: few; V gene: TRBV28; J gene: TRBJ2-4; D gene: NA; CDR3 DNA: TGTGCCAGCAGTTCGGCCGGGGGCAAAAACATTCAGTACTTC; CDR3 protein: CASSSAGGKNIQYF
clone size: NA; V gene: TRBV7-2; J gene: TRBJ2-5; D gene: TRBD2; CDR3 DNA: TGTGCCAGCGGAGCTAGCGGGAGGGCCGTGGAGACCCAGTACTTC; CDR3 protein: CASGASGRAVETQYF
clone size: NA; V gene: TRBV5-6; J gene: TRBJ2-5; D gene: TRBD2; CDR3 DNA: TGTGCCAGCAGTCGGACTAGCGGAATCCAAGAGACCCAGTACTTC; CDR3 protein: CASSRTSGIQETQYF
clone size: NA; V gene: TRBV5-1; J gene: TRBJ2-7; D gene: TRBD1; CDR3 DNA: TGCGCCAGCAGCTTGCAGGGGGCGGTGGGATACGAGCAGTACTTC; CDR3 protein: CASSLQGAVGYEQYF
clone size: NA; V gene: TRBV18; J gene: TRBJ2-2; D gene: TRBD2; CDR3 DNA: TGTGCCAGCTCTCGTAGCGGGATGGTCACCGGGGAGCTGTTTTTT; CDR3 protein: CASSRSGMVTGELFF
clone size: NA; V gene: TRBV10-3; J gene: TRBJ2-7; D gene: NA; CDR3 DNA: TGTGCCATCAGTGAATACAGGGAGGGCGAGCAGTACTTC; CDR3 protein: CAISEYREGEQYF
clone size: NA; V gene: TRBV4-3; J gene: TRBJ2-1; D gene: TRBD2; CDR3 DNA: TGCGCCAGCAGCCCGGAAGGGGGACTAGCAGTATACAATGAGCAGTTCTTC; CDR3 protein: CASSPEGGLAVYNEQFF
clone size: NA; V gene: TRBV6-6; J gene: TRBJ1-1; D gene: NA; CDR3 DNA: TGTGCCAGCAGAGAACACCTAGATGGCACTGAAGCTTTCTTT; CDR3 protein: CASREHLDGTEAFF
clone size: NA; V gene: TRBV5-1; J gene: TRBJ2-3; D gene: NA; CDR3 DNA: TGCGCCAGCAGCTCCTTAAGCACAGATACGCAGTATTTT; CDR3 protein: CASSSLSTDTQYF
clone size: NA; V gene: TRBV20-1; J gene: TRBJ2-5; D gene: NA; CDR3 DNA: TGCAGTGCTAGAACTCAAGAGACCCAGTACTTC; CDR3 protein: CSARTQETQYF
clone size: NA; V gene: TRBV5-5; J gene: TRBJ2-7; D gene: TRBD2; CDR3 DNA: TGTGCCAGCAGTAATGGACTAGTGACCCACGAGCAGTACTTC; CDR3 protein: CASSNGLVTHEQYF
clone size: NA; V gene: TRBV7-8; J gene: TRBJ2-5; D gene: TRBD1; CDR3 DNA: TGTGCCAGCAGCTTTGGTACAGGGGCTCGGGAGACCCAGTACTTC; CDR3 protein: CASSFGTGARETQYF
clone size: NA; V gene: TRBV5-1; J gene: TRBJ2-3; D gene: NA; CDR3 DNA: TGCGCCAGCAGGTTAGCTAGCACAGATACGCAGTATTTT; CDR3 protein: CASRLASTDTQYF
clone size: NA; V gene: TRBV7-9; J gene: TRBJ2-7; D gene: NA; CDR3 DNA: TGTGCCAGCAGCCTTTATTACGAGCAGTACTTC; CDR3 protein: CASSLYYEQYF
clone size: NA; V gene: TRBV11-2; J gene: TRBJ2-1; D gene: NA; CDR3 DNA: TGTGCCAGCAGCGTCACCCCGGCTCCGGGCAATGAGCAGTTCTTC; CDR3 protein: CASSVTPAPGNEQFF
clone size: once; V gene: TRBV27; J gene: TRBJ2-1; D gene: TRBD2; CDR3 DNA: TGTGCCAGCTGGGAGGGTCTCAATGAGCAGTTCTTC; CDR3 protein: CASWEGLNEQFF
clone size: few; V gene: TRBV2; J gene: TRBJ2-1; D gene: NA; CDR3 DNA: TGTGCCAGCAGAAGCAGTCTAGCGCCACCATGGTTCTTC; CDR3 protein: CASRSSLAPPWFF
clone size: NA; V gene: TRBV4-1; J gene: TRBJ1-5; D gene: NA; CDR3 DNA: TGCGCCAGCAGCCAAGTTTCGGGACTTAATCTCGGGCCCCAGCATTTT; CDR3 protein: CASSQVSGLNLGPQHF
clone size: NA; V gene: TRBV5-1; J gene: TRBJ2-7; D gene: NA; CDR3 DNA: TGCGCCAGCAGCTCTGGGGCGACAGTCTCCTACGAGCAGTACTTC; CDR3 protein: CASSSGATVSYEQYF
clone size: NA; V gene: TRBV7-6; J gene: TRBJ2-2; D gene: TRBD1; CDR3 DNA: TGTGCCAGCAGCGAACACAGACAGGGTAGCACCGGGGAGCTGTTTTTT; CDR3 protein: CASSEHRQGSTGELFF
clone size: NA; V gene: TRBV7-2; J gene: TRBJ2-1; D gene: NA; CDR3 DNA: TGTGCCAGCAGCCGCTTGAGCTCCTACAATGAGCAGTTCTTC; CDR3 protein: CASSRLSSYNEQFF
clone size: NA; V gene: TRBV4-2; J gene: TRBJ2-2; D gene: NA; CDR3 DNA: TGTGCCAGCAGCCAAGATCGCTCGAGCACCGGGGAGCTGTTTTTT; CDR3 protein: CASSQDRSSTGELFF
clone size: once; V gene: TRBV7-9; J gene: TRBJ2-3; D gene: NA; CDR3 DNA: TGTGCCAGCAGCTTAGGCGGTAGCGGTTACACAGATACGCAGTATTTT; CDR3 protein: CASSLGGSGYTDTQYF
clone size: NA; V gene: TRBV7-9; J gene: TRBJ2-2; D gene: TRBD1; CDR3 DNA: TGTGCCAGCAGCTTAGGGACAGGAAACACCGGGGAGCTGTTTTTT; CDR3 protein: CASSLGTGNTGELFF
clone size: once; V gene: TRBV7-2; J gene: TRBJ2-5; D gene: TRBD2; CDR3 DNA: TGTGCCAGCAGCTCCACCAAGCGGGGGGGACGCCAAGAGACCCAGTACTTC; CDR3 protein: CASSSTKRGGRQETQYF
clone size: NA; V gene: TRBV7-9; J gene: TRBJ2-6; D gene: TRBD1; CDR3 DNA: TGTGCCAGCAGCTTGACCCCCCTGGCAGGGGGAGAAGGGGCCAACGTCCTGACTTTC; CDR3 protein: CASSLTPLAGGEGANVLTF
clone size: NA; V gene: TRBV28; J gene: TRBJ1-5; D gene: NA; CDR3 DNA: TGTGCCAGCAGTTTATCGGGTTATCAGCCCCAGCATTTT; CDR3 protein: CASSLSGYQPQHF
clone size: NA; V gene: TRBV28; J gene: TRBJ1-4; D gene: TRBD1; CDR3 DNA: TGTGCCAGCAGCACGGGACAGGGGTTCCGAGGGGAAAAACTGTTTTTT; CDR3 protein: CASSTGQGFRGEKLFF
clone size: NA; V gene: TRBV7-2; J gene: TRBJ2-1; D gene: NA; CDR3 DNA: TGTGCCAGCAGCCCCGTCTCAGCCTACAATGAGCAGTTCTTC; CDR3 protein: CASSPVSAYNEQFF
clone size: NA; V gene: TRBV5-1; J gene: TRBJ2-7; D gene: TRBD1; CDR3 DNA: TGCGCCAGCAGCTGGGATCCGACAGGGGACGAGCAGTACTTC; CDR3 protein: CASSWDPTGDEQYF
clone size: NA; V gene: TRBV5-1; J gene: TRBJ2-7; D gene: TRBD1; CDR3 DNA: TGCGCCAGCAGCCACAACATTCCGGGACAGGGAATTTACGAGCAGTACTTC; CDR3 protein: CASSHNIPGQGIYEQYF
clone size: NA; V gene: TRBV5-6; J gene: TRBJ1-2; D gene: TRBD1; CDR3 DNA: TGTGCCAGCAGCACACATCAGGGGGGTTTTTATGGCTACACCTTC; CDR3 protein: CASSTHQGGFYGYTF
clone size: NA; V gene: TRBV7-7; J gene: TRBJ2-5; D gene: TRBD1; CDR3 DNA: TGTGCTAGCAGCACCAGACAGGGTGGAGAGACCCAGTACTTC; CDR3 protein: CASSTRQGGETQYF
clone size: NA; V gene: TRBV19; J gene: TRBJ2-7; D gene: NA; CDR3 DNA: TGTGCCAGTACCTCATCGGACAGATCCTACGAGCAGTACTTC; CDR3 protein: CASTSSDRSYEQYF
clone size: NA; V gene: TRBV13; J gene: TRBJ1-2; D gene: TRBD1; CDR3 DNA: TGTGCCAGCAGCTTAAGGGACAGAATTAGCTACACCTTC; CDR3 protein: CASSLRDRISYTF
clone size: NA; V gene: TRBV6-4; J gene: TRBJ2-6; D gene: NA; CDR3 DNA: TGTGCCAGCAGCCCGAGCTCTGGGGCCAACGTCCTGACTTTC; CDR3 protein: CASSPSSGANVLTF
clone size: few; V gene: TRBV10-1; J gene: TRBJ2-6; D gene: TRBD1; CDR3 DNA: TGCGCCAGCAGTGGTGGACAGGGCCGCTCTGGGGCCAACGTCCTGACTTTC; CDR3 protein: CASSGGQGRSGANVLTF
clone size: NA; V gene: TRBV7-9; J gene: TRBJ2-1; D gene: NA; CDR3 DNA: TGTGCCAGCAGCTTAGAGGGGCACTCCTACAATGAGCAGTTCTTC; CDR3 protein: CASSLEGHSYNEQFF
clone size: NA; V gene: TRBV15; J gene: TRBJ2-2; D gene: NA; CDR3 DNA: TGTGCCACCAGCAGCGGAGGAACGACCGGGGAGCTGTTTTTT; CDR3 protein: CATSSGGTTGELFF
clone size: few; V gene: TRBV28; J gene: TRBJ1-1; D gene: NA; CDR3 DNA: TGTGCCAGCAGTTTGGAAGTTTATATCCCAGTCGGGGGGATGAACACTGAAGCTTTCTTT; CDR3 protein: CASSLEVYIPVGGMNTEAFF
clone size: NA; V gene: TRBV5-6; J gene: TRBJ2-2; D gene: NA; CDR3 DNA: TGTGCCAGCAGCTTGGGGCTGGGGCGGCGGGAGCTGTTTTTT; CDR3 protein: CASSLGLGRRELFF
clone size: NA; V gene: TRBV6-1; J gene: TRBJ2-1; D gene: TRBD1; CDR3 DNA: TGTGCCAGCAGTGAAGTCTGGACAGGATACAATGAGCAGTTCTTC; CDR3 protein: CASSEVWTGYNEQFF
clone size: NA; V gene: TRBV5-5; J gene: TRBJ1-6; D gene: TRBD1; CDR3 DNA: TGTGCCAGCAGGACCGGGACAGAGAATTCACCCCTCCACTTT; CDR3 protein: CASRTGTENSPLHF
clone size: NA; V gene: TRBV7-9; J gene: TRBJ2-3; D gene: TRBD2; CDR3 DNA: TGTGCCAGCAGCGCAGATCCGGGACTAGCGGGGGGGAGCACAGATACGCAGTATTTT; CDR3 protein: CASSADPGLAGGSTDTQYF
clone size: NA; V gene: TRBV5-1; J gene: TRBJ2-5; D gene: TRBD1; CDR3 DNA: TGCGCCAGCAGGGATGGGACAGACCGGGAGACCCAGTACTTC; CDR3 protein: CASRDGTDRETQYF
clone size: NA; V gene: TRBV4-3; J gene: TRBJ1-2; D gene: NA; CDR3 DNA: TGCGCCAGCAGCCAAGATCAGGGTCAGGGGAATGGCTACACCTTC; CDR3 protein: CASSQDQGQGNGYTF
clone size: few; V gene: TRBV27; J gene: TRBJ1-2; D gene: TRBD1; CDR3 DNA: TGTGCCAGCAGTGGAGGACAGGGGGCTGGTGGCTACACCTTC; CDR3 protein: CASSGGQGAGGYTF